Listed below are T cell receptor beta chains from one sample, sequenced in a study of T cell responses to AZD1222 COVID-19 vaccine. Produced via immunoSEQ multiplex PCR; TCRdb's table is partial and in-frame only. The table includes 85,000 to 120,000 clones, under 90% detected once. The source was peripheral blood, collected on day 0 of AZD1222 vaccination. The receptors were gathered from an adult in good health. The CDR3 runs from the conserved cysteine through the conserved F or W. A D gene is named only where the DNA matches it firmly. Not every row has a clone size; where given, it reads once, few, many or a size class.

v_gene: TRBV6-2/TRBV6-3; j_gene: TRBJ2-7; d_gene: -; abundance: -; CDR3nt: TGTGCCAGCAGTTACCATGGCAGGGGCTACGAGCAGTACTTC; CDR3aa: CASSYHGRGYEQYF
v_gene: TRBV5-8; j_gene: TRBJ1-5; d_gene: -; abundance: -; CDR3nt: TGTGCCAGCAGATTTAGCAATCAGCCCCAGCATTTT; CDR3aa: CASRFSNQPQHF
v_gene: TRBV7-2; j_gene: TRBJ1-3; d_gene: -; abundance: -; CDR3nt: TGTGCCAGCAGCTCCCGGGGTACGGGAAACACCATATATTTT; CDR3aa: CASSSRGTGNTIYF
v_gene: TRBV4-1; j_gene: TRBJ2-3; d_gene: TRBD2; abundance: -; CDR3nt: TGCGCCAGCAGCATCGGACTAGCGGGAGGAGCGGATACGCAGTATTTT; CDR3aa: CASSIGLAGGADTQYF
v_gene: TRBV5-6; j_gene: TRBJ1-1; d_gene: -; abundance: -; CDR3nt: TGTGCCAGCAGCTTGTGGAGGGGGAACACTGAAGCTTTCTTT; CDR3aa: CASSLWRGNTEAFF
v_gene: TRBV28; j_gene: TRBJ2-2; d_gene: -; abundance: -; CDR3nt: TGTGCCAGCAGACCGGGACAGAACACCGGGGAGCTGTTTTTT; CDR3aa: CASRPGQNTGELFF
v_gene: TRBV24-1; j_gene: TRBJ2-1; d_gene: TRBD1; abundance: -; CDR3nt: TGTGCCACCAGTGGGGGGACAGGAATCAATGAGCAGTTCTTC; CDR3aa: CATSGGTGINEQFF
v_gene: TRBV27; j_gene: TRBJ1-1; d_gene: -; abundance: -; CDR3nt: TGTGCCAGCACCCGTACTTACAGCGCTATGAACACTGAAGCTTTCTTT; CDR3aa: CASTRTYSAMNTEAFF
v_gene: TRBV20-1; j_gene: TRBJ2-3; d_gene: -; abundance: few; CDR3nt: TGCAGTGCTCGGACTTATACGCAGTATTTT; CDR3aa: CSARTYTQYF
v_gene: TRBV12-3/TRBV12-4; j_gene: TRBJ2-7; d_gene: -; abundance: -; CDR3nt: TGTGCCAGCAGTTTTCAGGGATCCTACGAGCAGTACTTC; CDR3aa: CASSFQGSYEQYF
v_gene: TRBV10-3; j_gene: TRBJ2-3; d_gene: TRBD2; abundance: -; CDR3nt: TGTGCCATCAGCCAGACTAGCGGGGAGGGGGGAGCGACAGATACGCAGTATTTT; CDR3aa: CAISQTSGEGGATDTQYF
v_gene: TRBV6-5; j_gene: TRBJ1-4; d_gene: -; abundance: -; CDR3nt: TGTGCCAGCCTCCATGGGGCAGGGAATGAAAAACTGTTTTTT; CDR3aa: CASLHGAGNEKLFF
v_gene: TRBV9; j_gene: TRBJ2-2; d_gene: -; abundance: -; CDR3nt: TGTGCCAGCAGCGTAGTTACAGGGCCCACCGGGGAGCTGTTTTTT; CDR3aa: CASSVVTGPTGELFF
v_gene: TRBV7-9; j_gene: TRBJ1-5; d_gene: TRBD1; abundance: -; CDR3nt: TGTGCCAGCAGCGCTGGACAGGGGGTTCCTCAGCCCCAGCATTTT; CDR3aa: CASSAGQGVPQPQHF
v_gene: TRBV6-2/TRBV6-3; j_gene: TRBJ2-7; d_gene: -; abundance: -; CDR3nt: TGTGCCAGCAGTTACCCCTTCTACGAGCAGTACTTC; CDR3aa: CASSYPFYEQYF
v_gene: TRBV21-1; j_gene: TRBJ2-3; d_gene: -; abundance: -; CDR3nt: TGTGCCAGCAGCAAACGGGCTAGCGGAAGGTCAGATACGCAGTATTTT; CDR3aa: CASSKRASGRSDTQYF
v_gene: TRBV23-1; j_gene: TRBJ1-3; d_gene: TRBD1; abundance: -; CDR3nt: TGCGCCAGCAGTCAATCGCAAGGACAGGGGTATTCTGGAAACACCATATATTTT; CDR3aa: CASSQSQGQGYSGNTIYF
v_gene: TRBV5-6; j_gene: TRBJ1-6; d_gene: TRBD1; abundance: -; CDR3nt: TGTGCCAGCAGCTGGGGACAGGGGGTGGTCGTTTCACCCCTCCACTTT; CDR3aa: CASSWGQGVVVSPLHF
v_gene: TRBV7-3; j_gene: TRBJ1-6; d_gene: -; abundance: -; CDR3nt: TGTGCCAGCAGCAATGCACAGGATTCACCCCTCCACTTT; CDR3aa: CASSNAQDSPLHF
v_gene: TRBV5-6; j_gene: TRBJ1-1; d_gene: -; abundance: -; CDR3nt: TGTGCCAGCAGCTTGGAGGGGAGGACCACTGAAGCTTTCTTT; CDR3aa: CASSLEGRTTEAFF
v_gene: TRBV28; j_gene: TRBJ2-4; d_gene: -; abundance: -; CDR3nt: TGTGCCAGCAGTTTAATTGCCAAAAACATTCAGTACTTC; CDR3aa: CASSLIAKNIQYF
v_gene: TRBV18; j_gene: TRBJ2-7; d_gene: TRBD2; abundance: -; CDR3nt: TGTGCCAGCTCACCACAGACTAGCGGATACTACGAGCAGTACTTC; CDR3aa: CASSPQTSGYYEQYF
v_gene: TRBV19; j_gene: TRBJ2-2; d_gene: -; abundance: once; CDR3nt: TGTGCCAGTAGTATATGGTCCGGGGAGCTGTTTTTT; CDR3aa: CASSIWSGELFF
v_gene: TRBV10-1; j_gene: TRBJ2-3; d_gene: TRBD1; abundance: -; CDR3nt: TGCGCCAGCAGTGGGACCGGGACAGGGGGCGCAGATACGCAGTATTTT; CDR3aa: CASSGTGTGGADTQYF
v_gene: TRBV24-1; j_gene: TRBJ2-3; d_gene: -; abundance: -; CDR3nt: TGTGCCACCAGTGATTTTGGCGGGCAGGGCACCACAGATACGCAGTATTTT; CDR3aa: CATSDFGGQGTTDTQYF
v_gene: TRBV5-1; j_gene: TRBJ1-1; d_gene: -; abundance: -; CDR3nt: TGCGCCAGCAGCGCCTTTCCAGGGGAAAAAGCTTTCTTT; CDR3aa: CASSAFPGEKAFF
v_gene: TRBV10-3; j_gene: TRBJ1-2; d_gene: TRBD1; abundance: -; CDR3nt: TGTGCCATCAGTGAGTCGTCGGGACAGGGTATAGGCTACACCTTC; CDR3aa: CAISESSGQGIGYTF
v_gene: TRBV10-3; j_gene: TRBJ1-1; d_gene: TRBD1; abundance: few; CDR3nt: TGTGCCATCAAGTCCCCGACAGGGGGTGCCACTGAAGCTTTCTTT; CDR3aa: CAIKSPTGGATEAFF
v_gene: TRBV5-5; j_gene: TRBJ2-5; d_gene: TRBD2; abundance: -; CDR3nt: TGTGCCAGCAGCTTGGGACTAGCGGTGGGGGAGACCCAGTACTTC; CDR3aa: CASSLGLAVGETQYF
v_gene: TRBV6-5; j_gene: TRBJ2-1; d_gene: -; abundance: -; CDR3nt: TGTGCCAGCAGTTACTCGGAGGGCAATGAGCAGTTCTTC; CDR3aa: CASSYSEGNEQFF
v_gene: TRBV5-1; j_gene: TRBJ1-2; d_gene: -; abundance: once; CDR3nt: TGCGCCAGCAGCCCTCGAAAGGGGGACGGCTACACCTTC; CDR3aa: CASSPRKGDGYTF
v_gene: TRBV19; j_gene: TRBJ2-2; d_gene: -; abundance: once; CDR3nt: TGTGCCAGTAGTATTTGGCAGTTGAACACCGGGGAGCTGTTTTTT; CDR3aa: CASSIWQLNTGELFF
v_gene: TRBV11-3; j_gene: TRBJ1-1; d_gene: -; abundance: -; CDR3nt: TGTGCCAGCAGCCCCGGAAGGGACATTGAAGCTTTCTTT; CDR3aa: CASSPGRDIEAFF
v_gene: TRBV10-1; j_gene: TRBJ1-1; d_gene: TRBD1; abundance: -; CDR3nt: TGCGCCACCAGGGACAGGGCCTCAAGTACTGAAGCTTTCTTT; CDR3aa: CATRDRASSTEAFF
v_gene: TRBV7-3; j_gene: TRBJ1-4; d_gene: -; abundance: -; CDR3nt: TGTGCCAGCACCCAAGGGAGGGGCGACCGAAAACTGTTTTTT; CDR3aa: CASTQGRGDRKLFF
v_gene: TRBV4-3; j_gene: TRBJ2-7; d_gene: -; abundance: -; CDR3nt: TGCGCCAGCAGCCAAGATCGGTTCCGGGGCAGCGAGCAGTACTTC; CDR3aa: CASSQDRFRGSEQYF
v_gene: TRBV3-1/TRBV3-2; j_gene: TRBJ2-3; d_gene: -; abundance: -; CDR3nt: TGTGCCAGCAGCCAAGTTTCAGATACGCAGTATTTT; CDR3aa: CASSQVSDTQYF
v_gene: TRBV18; j_gene: TRBJ1-1; d_gene: -; abundance: -; CDR3nt: TGTGCCAGCTCACCAGTTGCTGGGGGACGCACTGAAGCTTTCTTT; CDR3aa: CASSPVAGGRTEAFF
v_gene: TRBV3-1/TRBV3-2; j_gene: TRBJ1-1; d_gene: -; abundance: -; CDR3nt: TGTGCCAGCAGCCCTGGATACACTGAAGCTTTCTTT; CDR3aa: CASSPGYTEAFF
v_gene: TRBV28; j_gene: TRBJ2-7; d_gene: -; abundance: -; CDR3nt: TGTGCCACCGACGGCGGGCTCGAGCAGTACTTC; CDR3aa: CATDGGLEQYF
v_gene: TRBV6-1; j_gene: TRBJ2-5; d_gene: TRBD2; abundance: -; CDR3nt: TGTGCCAGCAGTGAAAGCCTAGCGGGTTTACAAGAGACCCAGTACTTC; CDR3aa: CASSESLAGLQETQYF
v_gene: TRBV6-5; j_gene: TRBJ2-2; d_gene: -; abundance: once; CDR3nt: TGTGCCAGCAGTTACTCGGGCAGGGAGGCGACCGGGGAGCTGTTTTTT; CDR3aa: CASSYSGREATGELFF
v_gene: TRBV4-3; j_gene: TRBJ2-1; d_gene: TRBD2; abundance: -; CDR3nt: TGCGCCAGCAGCCGCCGACTAGCAGACTCCTACAATGAGCAGTTCTTC; CDR3aa: CASSRRLADSYNEQFF
v_gene: TRBV7-8; j_gene: TRBJ1-1; d_gene: -; abundance: -; CDR3nt: TGTGCCAGCAGCCCCGTCGGAGCCGCTGAAGCTTTCTTT; CDR3aa: CASSPVGAAEAFF
v_gene: TRBV15; j_gene: TRBJ1-1; d_gene: -; abundance: -; CDR3nt: TGTGCCACCAGTATCGGGTCGAACACTGAAGCTTTCTTT; CDR3aa: CATSIGSNTEAFF
v_gene: TRBV6-6; j_gene: TRBJ2-7; d_gene: TRBD2; abundance: -; CDR3nt: TGTGCCAGCAGTGCCGCCGGTGTCGGGGGGGATTACGAGCAGTACTTC; CDR3aa: CASSAAGVGGDYEQYF
v_gene: TRBV7-7; j_gene: TRBJ2-1; d_gene: TRBD2; abundance: -; CDR3nt: TGTGCCAGCAGCCTGCGGGTCGCGACTAGCGGGAGTGGCAATGAGCAGTTCTTC; CDR3aa: CASSLRVATSGSGNEQFF
v_gene: TRBV19; j_gene: TRBJ1-1; d_gene: -; abundance: few; CDR3nt: TGTGCCAGTTCGCTACAGCCGGTGGCCACTGAAGCTTTCTTT; CDR3aa: CASSLQPVATEAFF
v_gene: TRBV4-3; j_gene: TRBJ1-1; d_gene: TRBD1; abundance: -; CDR3nt: TGCGCCAGCAGCCTGGGGACAGGGAGAACTGAAGCTTTCTTT; CDR3aa: CASSLGTGRTEAFF
v_gene: TRBV5-1; j_gene: TRBJ1-6; d_gene: -; abundance: -; CDR3nt: TGCGCCAGCAGCTTCACTCTCAGGGAATATAATTCACCCCTCCACTTT; CDR3aa: CASSFTLREYNSPLHF
v_gene: TRBV7-8; j_gene: TRBJ1-2; d_gene: TRBD1; abundance: -; CDR3nt: TGTGCCAGCAGCCAGACAGGGATCGGCTACACCTTC; CDR3aa: CASSQTGIGYTF
v_gene: TRBV10-1; j_gene: TRBJ2-1; d_gene: -; abundance: -; CDR3nt: TGCGCCAGCAGTCGGCAGGGCCGATACCCCCCCGATGAGCAGTTCTTC; CDR3aa: CASSRQGRYPPDEQFF
v_gene: TRBV29-1; j_gene: TRBJ1-1; d_gene: -; abundance: -; CDR3nt: TGCAGCGTTGAAGCCCAGAACACTGAAGCTTTCTTT; CDR3aa: CSVEAQNTEAFF
v_gene: TRBV4-1; j_gene: TRBJ2-7; d_gene: -; abundance: few; CDR3nt: TGCGCCAGCAGCCTTAGCGGCAGCTCCTACGAGCAGTACTTC; CDR3aa: CASSLSGSSYEQYF
v_gene: TRBV4-2; j_gene: TRBJ2-7; d_gene: -; abundance: -; CDR3nt: TGTGCCAGCAGCCAAGATGGTCCCGGCTCCTACGAGCAGTACTTC; CDR3aa: CASSQDGPGSYEQYF
v_gene: TRBV11-2; j_gene: TRBJ1-1; d_gene: -; abundance: -; CDR3nt: TGTGCCAGCAGCCTAATCCCAGGCCCAGGGATAGAAGCTTTCTTT; CDR3aa: CASSLIPGPGIEAFF
v_gene: TRBV5-4; j_gene: TRBJ2-7; d_gene: TRBD2; abundance: -; CDR3nt: TGTGCCAGCAGCCTGGGAGCGGGAGTGGACTACGAGCAGTACTTC; CDR3aa: CASSLGAGVDYEQYF